Listed below are T cell receptor beta chains from one sample, sequenced in a study of blood T cell repertoires in COVID-19. Generated by immunoSEQ multiplex PCR, the TCRdb table keeps only in-frame clones and is missing some. The profile shows 150,000 to 200,000 clones, roughly three quarters of them singletons. The sequencing sample was made of peripheral blood. These receptors were obtained from a man aged 55 to 70 with active or convalescent COVID-19. The CDR3 runs from the conserved cysteine through the conserved F or W. A D gene is named only where the DNA matches it firmly. Not every row has a clone size; where given, it reads once, few, many or a size class.

>TRBV4-3|.|TRBD2|TRBJ2-1
TGCGCCAGCAGCCAAGACCCCTTGGCTAGCGGAGCTTACAATGAGCAGTTCTTC
CASSQDPLASGAYNEQFF
>TRBV2|few|.|TRBJ2-7
TGTGCCGGTGTGAATGGGGCGGGGTCCTACGAGCAGTACTTC
CAGVNGAGSYEQYF
>TRBV5-1|.|TRBD2|TRBJ2-7
TGCGCCAGCAGCTTGGGAGGGGAGGGCTACGAGCAGTACTTC
CASSLGGEGYEQYF
>TRBV6-6|.|TRBD2|TRBJ2-2
TGTGCCAGCAGACGGACTAGTGAGCTGTTTTTT
CASRRTSELFF
>TRBV28|.|.|TRBJ2-1
TGTGCCAGCAGTTTACTGCGGGAGCAGTTCTTC
CASSLLREQFF
>TRBV18|.|.|TRBJ2-7
TGTGCCAGCTCACCACCGACGAGGGTTGGCGAGCAGTACTTC
CASSPPTRVGEQYF
>TRBV7-2|.|TRBD1|TRBJ1-1
TGTGCCAGCAGCTTAAGGCTGGGACAGGGGATGAACACTGAAGCTTTCTTT
CASSLRLGQGMNTEAFF
>TRBV19|.|TRBD1|TRBJ2-3
TGTGCCAGTAGGGACAGGGGGCAGTCAGATACGCAGTATTTT
CASRDRGQSDTQYF
>TRBV7-9|.|.|TRBJ2-2
TGTGCCAGCAGCGATGACTTAACTTCGAACACCGGGGAGCTGTTTTTT
CASSDDLTSNTGELFF
>TRBV5-4|.|.|TRBJ2-7
TGTGCCAGCAGCTTGGCTGTAGACTACGAGCAGTACTTC
CASSLAVDYEQYF
>TRBV2|.|.|TRBJ1-4
TGTGCCAGCAGTGAGGGACACCTGCCGGCTAATGAAAAACTGTTTTTT
CASSEGHLPANEKLFF
>TRBV9|.|TRBD2|TRBJ2-5
TGTGCCAGCACCACCGGACTAGCGGGAGGTTCAGAGACCCAGTACTTC
CASTTGLAGGSETQYF
>TRBV5-1|.|.|TRBJ2-3
TGCGCCAGCAGGCCAATTAGCGGAAACACAGATACGCAGTATTTT
CASRPISGNTDTQYF
>TRBV4-2|.|TRBD2|TRBJ2-5
TGTGCCAGCAGCCAAGAGGGGGCTAGCGGGAAAGAGACCCAGTACTTC
CASSQEGASGKETQYF
>TRBV9|.|TRBD2|TRBJ2-2
TGTGCCAGCAGCTCTCGCTCGGCGGGAGCGAACACCGGGGAGCTGTTTTTT
CASSSRSAGANTGELFF
>TRBV18|.|TRBD2|TRBJ2-1
TGTGCCAGCTCAGACACTAGCGGGAGCTCCTACAATGAGCAGTTCTTC
CASSDTSGSSYNEQFF
>TRBV5-1|.|.|TRBJ1-2
TGCGCCAGCAGCTTGGAAACAGGGTCCATCTATGGCTACACCTTC
CASSLETGSIYGYTF
>TRBV10-2|.|TRBD1|TRBJ2-1
TGCGCCAGCAAGGGGACAGGCTCCTACAATGAGCAGTTCTTC
CASKGTGSYNEQFF
>TRBV6-5|once|TRBD1|TRBJ1-5
TGTGCCAGCAGTAGGGCACAGGGGGTTAACCAGCCCCAGCATTTT
CASSRAQGVNQPQHF
>TRBV27|many|TRBD2|TRBJ2-1
TGTGCCAGCAGTTTTGTTTCGAGCGGGAGGGCCGGGAATGAGCAGTTCTTC
CASSFVSSGRAGNEQFF
>TRBV24-1|.|.|TRBJ2-5
TGTGCCACCAGTGATTTCGGGGGTCAAGAGACCCAGTACTTC
CATSDFGGQETQYF
>TRBV30|.|.|TRBJ1-6
TGTGCCTGGAGTACAATCAGGGAGGCACCCCTCCACTTT
CAWSTIREAPLHF
>TRBV19|.|.|TRBJ2-6
TGTGCCAGTAGTATCTCAGGGACTGGGGCCAACGTCCTGACTTTC
CASSISGTGANVLTF
>TRBV18|.|.|TRBJ2-1
TGTGCCAGCTCACCTCTGGGGGGGGGCCGTAATGAGCAGTTCTTC
CASSPLGGGRNEQFF
>TRBV28|few|.|TRBJ1-5
TGTGCCAGCAGTTTAACCGGCGGAAGCAATCAGCCCCAGCATTTT
CASSLTGGSNQPQHF
>TRBV4-3|few|TRBD2|TRBJ2-7
TGCGCCAGCAGCCGAGCGGGAGGTTCCTACGAGCAGTACTTC
CASSRAGGSYEQYF
>TRBV7-2|.|.|TRBJ2-5
TGTGCCAGCAGCTTAGCCAGGGCAGAGACCCAGTACTTC
CASSLARAETQYF
>TRBV29-1|.|.|TRBJ1-5
TGCAGCGTTGGGGCCGGGGGGGCTAACCAGCCCCAGCATTTT
CSVGAGGANQPQHF
>TRBV21-1|.|.|TRBJ1-3
TGTGCCAGCATCCTCGGGAACTCTGGAAACACCATATATTTT
CASILGNSGNTIYF
>TRBV28|.|.|TRBJ1-1
TGTGCCAGCAGTTTCCAGCGGGGAGGAAACACTGAAGCTTTCTTT
CASSFQRGGNTEAFF
>TRBV19|.|.|TRBJ1-5
TGTGCCAGTAGTCCCCATTGGGGGGGCAGGGGTCAGCCCCAGCATTTT
CASSPHWGGRGQPQHF
>TRBV4-2|.|TRBD2|TRBJ2-7
TGTGCCAGCAGCCAAGATGCCCGCGGGAGTGCCTCCTACGAGCAGTACTTC
CASSQDARGSASYEQYF
>TRBV5-5|.|.|TRBJ1-1
TGTGCCAGCAGCTTCCTCTTTATGAACACTGAAGCTTTCTTT
CASSFLFMNTEAFF
>TRBV19|.|.|TRBJ1-4
TGTGCCAGTAGTTCGAGAGCAACTAATGAAAAACTGTTTTTT
CASSSRATNEKLFF
>TRBV4-2|.|TRBD1|TRBJ2-7
TGTGCCAGCAGCCAAGATGGGGGGACAGGGGGCTACGAGCAGTACTTC
CASSQDGGTGGYEQYF
>TRBV19|few|.|TRBJ1-1
TGTGCCAGTAGTATCGGCAGGCACACTGAAGCTTTCTTT
CASSIGRHTEAFF
>TRBV7-3|.|.|TRBJ1-2
TGTGCCAGCAGCTTAGGGCCAGCCGCTAACTATGGCTACACCTTC
CASSLGPAANYGYTF
>TRBV19|.|TRBD1|TRBJ2-2
TGTGCCAGTAGTTTAACCGGGACAGCGAACACCGGGGAGCTGTTTTTT
CASSLTGTANTGELFF
>TRBV27|.|TRBD1|TRBJ2-7
TGTGCCAGCAGTTCCGGGACAGGGAATATCTACGAGCAGTACTTC
CASSSGTGNIYEQYF
>TRBV9|.|.|TRBJ1-1
TGTGCCAGCGGGGGGGTAACTGAAGCTTTCTTT
CASGGVTEAFF